One sample yielded the 30 T cell receptor beta chains listed below, sequenced in a study of long-term antiretroviral therapy in people with HIV. Investigators performed immunoSEQ version v3.0 at survey level. TCRdb keeps only in-frame clones here, not all; method: immunoSEQ multiplex PCR. In the table there are 24,000 or so clones, more than 75% of which are singletons. This specimen was unsorted PBMCs, taken 0.5 years after starting antiretroviral therapy. The receptors were gathered from a woman in her forties with HIV.

The chain employs TRBV5-1 and TRBJ2-7; no reliable D call. Trimming pared 4 bases from V and 5 bases from J, leaving 10 bases between. CDR1 and CDR2 (germline): SGHRS, YFSETQ. The CDR3 is 12 amino acids. Here the CDR3 reads CASSVVGHEQYF. CDR3 DNA sequence: TGCGCCAGCAGCGTGGTTGGCCACGAGCAGTACTTC.

This chain links TRBV14 with TRBJ1-2; D unclear. This CDR3 spans 14 amino acids. The V and J ends lost 0 bases and 8 bases respectively, with 13 bases between them. Germline values: CDR1 SGHDN, CDR2 FVKESK. In DNA, the CDR3 is TGTGCCAGCAGCCAAGATCGGCAGACGGGCGGCTACACCTTC. The encoded protein is CASSQDRQTGGYTF.

This clone was seen more than once but under ten times. The chain employs TRBV27 and TRBJ1-5; 7 bases fit TRBD1. V gave up 0 bases and J gave up 6 bases; unmatched junction bases: 8. Germline V gives CDR1 MNHEY, CDR2 SMNVEV (reference sequence). The CDR3 loop spans 16 amino acids. This CDR3 reads CASSLSAGTVTQPQHF. The DNA for the CDR3 is TGTGCCAGCAGTTTATCGGCAGGGACAGTTACTCAGCCCCAGCATTTT.

The CDR3 protein is CASSLGGISPSSYNEQFF. The CDR3 DNA is TGTGCCAGCAGCTTAGGGGGCATTTCTCCAAGCTCCTACAATGAGCAGTTCTTC. The chain uses TRBV5-4 and TRBJ2-1, with TRBD1 matching 7 bases. The CDR3 runs 18 residues. V was pared by 2 bases and J by 0 bases, with 11 bases of the junction left unmatched. Germline V CDR1 and CDR2: SGHNT, YYREEE (reference sequence).

The chain uses TRBV30 and TRBJ2-7, with D possibly TRBD2 on 6 matching bases. Germline CDR1 is GTSNPN and CDR2 is SVGIG (reference sequence). The CDR3 length is 14 residues. The ends were cut back, 2 bases at V and 4 bases at J, with 15 bases in the middle. The CDR3 protein is CAWSQTGRGYEQYF. DNA of the CDR3: TGTGCCTGGAGTCAAACAGGCCGGGGGTACGAGCAGTACTTC.

V usage is TRBV4-2 and J usage is TRBJ2-1; 11 bases align to TRBD2. The CDR3 loop spans 17 amino acids. Germline CDR1 LGHNA, CDR2 YNFKEQ. J was trimmed by 7 bases and V by 0 bases; bases with no gene match: 8. The CDR3 protein is CASSQEGSGGARNEQFF. Written as DNA, the CDR3 is TGTGCCAGCAGCCAAGAGGGTAGCGGGGGGGCCAGGAATGAGCAGTTCTTC.

The chain is built from TRBV7-6 and TRBJ2-2; tentative D call: TRBD1 (5 bases). Trimming removed 2 bases at V and 3 bases at J, with 7 bases between. The CDR3 spans 14 residues. Germline CDR1 SGHVS, CDR2 FNYEAQ. In DNA, the CDR3 is TGTGCCAGCAGCTTACTAGGGGACACCGGGGAGCTGTTTTTT. Residues: CASSLLGDTGELFF. Complete variable domain (other parts from reference TRBV7-6 and TRBJ2-2): GAGVSQSPRYKVTKRGQDVALRCDPISGHVSLYWYRQALGQGPEFLTYFNYEAQQDKSGLPNDRFSAERPEGSISTLTIQRTEQRDSAMYRCASSLLGDTGELFFGEGSRLTVL.

The chain uses TRBV5-1 and TRBJ1-3; 7 bases are shared with TRBD1. This CDR3 contains 13 residues. The germline V gene encodes CDR1 SGHRS and CDR2 YFSETQ. After removal of 3 bases from V and 4 bases from J, the junction contained 1 base not matched to a gene. For the CDR3, the DNA is TGCGCCAGCAGCTCGGGACAGGGAAACACCATATATTTT. Encoded protein: CASSSGQGNTIYF. The full variable domain, with the rest looked up from reference TRBV5-1 and TRBJ1-3, is KAGVTQTPRYLIKTRGQQVTLSCSPISGHRSVSWYQQTPGQGLQFLFEYFSETQRNKGNFPGRFSGRQFSNSRSEMNVSTLELGDSALYLCASSSGQGNTIYFGEGSWLTVV.

The chain combines TRBV4-3 with TRBJ2-1; either TRBD1 or TRBD2 may supply D (5 bases each). Trimming pared 0 bases from V and 5 bases from J, leaving 11 bases between. Germline assignment: CDR1 LGHNA and CDR2 YSLEER. This CDR3 has 15 residues. The CDR3 loop is CASSQEAGTHNEQFF. CDR3 nucleotide sequence: TGCGCCAGCAGCCAAGAAGCCGGGACCCACAATGAGCAGTTCTTC.

V is TRBV4-1 and J is TRBJ2-3; 9 bases align to TRBD2. J was trimmed by 5 bases and V by 4 bases; bases with no gene match: 16. CDR1 is MGHRA and CDR2 is YSYEKL in the germline V gene. The CDR3 has 18 residues. CDR3 protein: CASSRELAGGGVGDTQYF. CDR3 coding DNA: TGCGCCAGCAGCCGCGAACTAGCCGGCGGGGGGGTTGGAGATACGCAGTATTTT.

The chain combines TRBV5-4 with TRBJ2-1; D remains unclear. The CDR3 spans 11 residues. CDR1 is SGHNT and CDR2 is YYREEE in the germline V gene (reference sequence). Trimming removed 2 bases at V and 8 bases at J, with 5 bases between. The CDR3: CASSLRHEQFF. The CDR3 nucleotides are TGTGCCAGCAGCTTAAGGCATGAGCAGTTCTTC.

The J gene is TRBJ1-2, the V gene TRBV7-2; no reliable D call. The CDR3 runs 12 residues. CDR1 is SGHTA and CDR2 is FQGNSA in the germline V gene. V was pared by 0 bases and J by 8 bases, with 7 bases between. The CDR3 DNA sequence: TGTGCCAGCAGCTTAGCATGGGGAGGCTACACCTTC. Protein sequence: CASSLAWGGYTF.

The chain couples TRBV5-5 to TRBJ1-2; 7 nucleotides line up with TRBD1. Germline assignment: CDR1 SGHKS and CDR2 YYEKEE (reference sequence). J was trimmed by 7 bases and V by 0 bases; bases with no gene match: 6. This CDR3 spans 14 amino acids. The CDR3: CASSLGQGGSGYTF. DNA for the CDR3: TGTGCCAGCAGCTTGGGGCAGGGGGGTAGTGGCTACACCTTC.

The rearrangement joins TRBV5-1 to TRBJ2-1; TRBD2 matches 8 bases. The CDR3 has 13 residues. The germline V gene has CDR1 SGHRS and CDR2 YFSETQ. With 3 bases clipped from V and 5 bases from J, the junction kept 1 base outside the gene matches. In nucleotides, the CDR3 is TGCGCCAGCAGCTGGCGGGGGGACAATGAGCAGTTCTTC. As protein: CASSWRGDNEQFF.

The V gene is TRBV14, the J gene TRBJ2-3; D possibly corresponds to TRBD1 (6 bases). CDR3 length: 14 residues. CDR1 is SGHDN and CDR2 is FVKESK in the germline V gene. The ends were cut back, 4 bases at V and 2 bases at J, with 10 bases in the middle. CDR3 in amino acids: CASSPRDNTDTQYF. DNA of the CDR3: TGTGCCAGCAGCCCTCGGGACAACACAGATACGCAGTATTTT.

This clone was counted once. The chain carries TRBV7-3 and TRBJ1-3; D is possibly TRBD1 (5 bases). V was clipped by 5 bases and J by 0 bases, with 11 bases between them. This CDR3 region has 15 residues. Germline CDR1 reads SGHTA; CDR2 reads FQGTGA. The CDR3 is CASSRDGYSGNTIYF. CDR3 coding DNA: TGTGCCAGCAGCCGGGACGGTTACTCTGGAAACACCATATATTTT.

This clone was seen more than once but under ten times. The gene calls are TRBV19 and TRBJ1-2, with D perhaps TRBD1 (6 bases). Germline lookup yields CDR1 LNHDA and CDR2 SQIVND (reference sequence). The CDR3 has 14 amino acids. Trimming pared 6 bases from V and 6 bases from J, leaving 17 bases between. CDR3 coding DNA: TGTGCCAGTAGCACCACAGGGTTCGCCCATGGCTACACCTTC. Translating it yields CASSTTGFAHGYTF.

V usage is TRBV7-2 and J usage is TRBJ2-5; 8 bases map to TRBD2. The germline V gene encodes CDR1 SGHTA and CDR2 FQGNSA. J was trimmed by 4 bases and V by 4 bases; bases with no gene match: 14. There are 17 residues in the CDR3. The CDR3 is CASSSDPWRGAGETQYF. The CDR3 coding sequence is TGTGCCAGCAGCTCAGACCCCTGGCGGGGGGCGGGAGAGACCCAGTACTTC. The variable domain in full, with the rest retrieved from reference TRBV7-2 and TRBJ2-5, is GAGVSQSPSNKVTEKGKDVELRCDPISGHTALYWYRQSLGQGLEFLIYFQGNSAPDKSGLPSDRFSAERTGGSVSTLTIQRTQQEDSAVYLCASSSDPWRGAGETQYFGPGTRLLVL.

This sequence joins TRBV30 and TRBJ1-1; D remains unclear. Between the trimmed V and J ends, which lost 4 bases and 1 base, there was a span of 7 bases. The CDR3 is 12 residues long. Germline V gene data show CDR1 as GTSNPN and CDR2 as SVGIG (reference sequence). The chain's CDR3 is CAWNPGNTEAFF. CDR3 DNA: TGTGCCTGGAATCCAGGGAACACTGAAGCTTTCTTT.

The V gene is TRBV4-2, the J gene TRBJ2-3; 14 bases align to TRBD2. The germline V gene encodes CDR1 LGHNA and CDR2 YNFKEQ. J lost 5 bases, V lost 1 base, and 5 bases had no gene match. CDR3 length: 17 amino acids. CDR3 amino acids: CASSQGEGLAGEDTQYF. The CDR3 DNA sequence: TGTGCCAGCAGCCAAGGTGAGGGACTAGCGGGGGAAGATACGCAGTATTTT.

This rearrangement joins TRBV19 to TRBJ1-3, with no clear D. The CDR3 has 16 amino acids. V lost 3 bases to trimming and J lost 0 bases, with 12 bases between them. Germline CDR1 reads LNHDA; CDR2 reads SQIVND (reference sequence). CDR3 sequence (DNA): TGTGCCAGTAGTATTACCCCCGGCAGCTCTGGAAACACCATATATTTT. It codes for CASSITPGSSGNTIYF.

The V call is TRBV6-1, the J call TRBJ2-7, with D possibly being TRBD1 or TRBD2 (6 bases each). V gave up 7 bases and J gave up 1 base, with 14 bases separating them. The CDR3 has 14 residues. Germline loops: CDR1 MNHNS, CDR2 SASEGT. CDR3 DNA: TGTGCCAGCACGCCCGGGGGCTATTCCTACGAGCAGTACTTC. Its protein is CASTPGGYSYEQYF.

This chain connects TRBV2 to TRBJ1-1; D gene uncertain. Per the germline V gene, CDR1 is SNHLY and CDR2 is FYNNEI. The V and J ends lost 4 bases and 5 bases respectively, with 8 bases between them. This CDR3 is built from 12 residues. The chain's CDR3 is CASSVMYTEAFF. The CDR3 bases are TGTGCCAGCAGTGTTATGTATACTGAAGCTTTCTTT. Full variable domain (remainder filled in from reference TRBV2 and TRBJ1-1): EPEVTQTPSHQVTQMGQEVILRCVPISNHLYFYWYRQILGQKVEFLVSFYNNEISEKSEIFDDQFSVERPDGSNFTLKIRSTKLEDSAMYFCASSVMYTEAFFGQGTRLTVV.

As to this clone: The junction departs from the called germline gene at one end, perhaps through a read error. The chain couples TRBV9 to TRBJ1-2; TRBD1 aligns across 8 bases. This CDR3 comprises 13 residues. CDR1 is SGDLS and CDR2 is YYNGEE in the germline V gene. The CDR3 is CASSVEGQGRTAF. The CDR3 DNA reads TGTGCCAGCAGCGTAGAAGGACAGGGCCGAACCGCCTTC.

This chain joins TRBV2 and TRBJ2-7; D is unresolved. There are 12 residues in the CDR3. The ends were cut back, 7 bases at V and 2 bases at J, with 9 bases in the middle. Per germline, CDR1 SNHLY and CDR2 FYNNEI. CDR3 in amino acids: CASIASTYEQYF. The CDR3 DNA reads as TGTGCCAGCATCGCTTCGACCTACGAGCAGTACTTC.

The V and J genes are TRBV2 and TRBJ2-7, with D unresolved. Germline V gene data show CDR1 as SNHLY and CDR2 as FYNNEI. The length of the CDR3 is 11 residues. The V end lost 0 bases, the J end lost 3 bases, and 0 bases lay between the germline ends. Here the CDR3 DNA reads TGTGCCAGCAGTGAAGCCTACGAGCAGTACTTC. This translates into CASSEAYEQYF. Complete variable domain (other parts from reference TRBV2 and TRBJ2-7): EPEVTQTPSHQVTQMGQEVILRCVPISNHLYFYWYRQILGQKVEFLVSFYNNEISEKSEIFDDQFSVERPDGSNFTLKIRSTKLEDSAMYFCASSEAYEQYFGPGTRLTVT.

The gene calls are TRBV2 and TRBJ2-7; no clear D gene. The germline gives CDR1 SNHLY, CDR2 FYNNEI. The V and J ends lost 6 bases and 4 bases respectively, with 22 bases between them. This CDR3 has 16 amino acids. CDR3 bases: TGTGCCAGCAGGCAGGACCAAAGTATCCCGCCTTACGAGCAGTACTTC. This codes for CASRQDQSIPPYEQYF.

The table lists this clone with a count of one. This sequence joins TRBV7-3 and TRBJ1-1; 10 nucleotides match TRBD1. There are 16 residues in the CDR3. Germline V gene sequence: CDR1 SGHTA, CDR2 FQGTGA. The J segment lost 5 bases and the V segment lost 5 bases, leaving 11 bases of the junction unmatched. The CDR3 here is CASSPTGGPIGTEAFF. CDR3 coding DNA: TGTGCCAGCAGCCCGACAGGGGGCCCGATCGGTACTGAAGCTTTCTTT.

The chain joins TRBV19 to TRBJ1-1, with D maybe TRBD1 (5 bases). V lost 4 bases and J lost 1, with 16 bases in between. This CDR3 is built from 16 residues. Germline CDR1 reads LNHDA; CDR2 reads SQIVND (reference sequence). CDR3 nucleotide sequence: TGTGCCAGTAGTAAAGGAATAGGTACAGGGAACACTGAAGCTTTCTTT. It translates to CASSKGIGTGNTEAFF. The full variable domain, with the rest looked up from reference TRBV19 and TRBJ1-1, is DGGITQSPKYLFRKEGQNVTLSCEQNLNHDAMYWYRQDPGQGLRLIYYSQIVNDFQKGDIAEGYSVSREKKESFPLTVTSAQKNPTAFYLCASSKGIGTGNTEAFFGQGTRLTVV.

The rearrangement uses TRBV9 and TRBJ2-5; TRBD2 matches at 12 bases. Germline V CDR1 and CDR2: SGDLS, YYNGEE. This CDR3 spans 16 amino acids. V trimming: 4 bases; J trimming: 4 bases; junction bases outside the gene matches: 8. The CDR3 reads CASSSPSGGAVETQYF. The DNA of the CDR3 is TGTGCCAGCAGCTCCCCTAGCGGGGGGGCCGTAGAGACCCAGTACTTC.